These 32 T cell receptor beta chains were sequenced from one sample in a study of cytomegalovirus exposure and HLA in healthy donors. 60 Vbeta and 13 Jbeta primers were used in PCR. Repertoires were generated with immunoSEQ multiplex PCR, while TCRdb's copy carries only in-frame clones and drops some. This repertoire shows approximately 150,000 clones, about three quarters found once; its top ten account for roughly 10%. Material: PBMCs. Receptors originate from a man younger than 40 in good health and CMV-seropositive.

The chain recombines TRBV29-1 with TRBJ2-7; 9 nucleotides line up with TRBD2. The V and J ends lost 3 bases and 7 bases, in that order; junction bases with no gene match: 13. This CDR3 is built from 15 residues. The germline V gene encodes CDR1 SQVTM and CDR2 ANQGSEA. Here the CDR3 DNA reads TGCAGCGTTGAGGGGCTAGCGGGATCCCAAGGGGAGCAGTACTTC. This sequence encodes CSVEGLAGSQGEQYF.

The chain couples TRBV19 to TRBJ2-1, with 7 bases aligning to TRBD2. The V gene end was trimmed by 10 bases and the J gene end by 8 bases; junction bases not matched to a gene: 11. Germline assignment: CDR1 LNHDA and CDR2 SQIVND (reference sequence). CDR3 length: 13 residues. For the CDR3, the DNA is TGTGCCACCCTAGGCCCTAGCGGCTATGAGCAGTTCTTC. Translating gives CATLGPSGYEQFF.

This chain joins TRBV28 and TRBJ2-3; TRBD2 matches at 10 bases. In germline, CDR1 is MDHEN, CDR2 SYDVKM. V shed 7 bases and J 4 bases; nucleotides not matched to a gene: 8. The CDR3 spans 15 residues. As DNA, the CDR3 is TGTGCCAGCAATCAAGCGGGAGGGGCACCAGATACGCAGTATTTT. It codes for CASNQAGGAPDTQYF. The full variable domain, completed using reference TRBV28 and TRBJ2-3, is DVKVTQSSRYLVKRTGEKVFLECVQDMDHENMFWYRQDPGLGLRLIYFSYDVKMKEKGDIPEGYSVSREKKERFSLILESASTNQTSMYLCASNQAGGAPDTQYFGPGTRLTVL.

The genes are TRBV2 and TRBJ1-2, with 7 bases fitting TRBD1. Germline V gives CDR1 SNHLY, CDR2 FYNNEI. There are 18 residues in the CDR3. V shed 3 bases, J shed 2 bases, and the junction held 15 bases outside the gene matches. The CDR3 region has the DNA TGTGCCAGCAGTGATCGTCGGGACAGTACTTCTACGAACTATGGCTACACCTTC. Protein product: CASSDRRDSTSTNYGYTF.

This rearrangement joins TRBV27 to TRBJ2-7, with no clear D. The CDR3 loop spans 14 amino acids. Deletions cut 5 bases from V and 0 bases from J, with 11 bases between. The germline gives CDR1 MNHEY, CDR2 SMNVEV (reference sequence). CDR3 in amino acids: CASSPAVSSYEQYF. CDR3 nucleotides: TGTGCCAGCAGTCCTGCTGTGAGCTCCTACGAGCAGTACTTC.

This rearrangement joins TRBV2 to TRBJ2-7; 8 nucleotides line up with TRBD1. V gave up 5 bases and J gave up 6 bases; unmatched junction bases: 6. CDR3 size: 13 residues. Germline lookup yields CDR1 SNHLY and CDR2 FYNNEI. This CDR3 is CASSPRTGSEQYF. The CDR3 nucleotides are TGTGCCAGCAGTCCGAGGACAGGGAGCGAGCAGTACTTC.

This chain links TRBV28 with TRBJ2-6, with TRBD2 as a possible D gene (5 bases). There are 15 residues in the CDR3. Trimming took 4 bases from V and 5 from J, leaving 12 bases between them. Germline V gene lookup returns CDR1 MDHEN and CDR2 SYDVKM. CDR3 protein: CASSSLSGWANVLTF. The DNA of the CDR3 is TGTGCCAGCAGTTCTTTGAGCGGCTGGGCCAACGTCCTGACTTTC.

V gene TRBV4-1 combines with J gene TRBJ2-5; TRBD2 might be the D (6 bases). CDR3 length: 14 residues. Looked up from germline, CDR1 is MGHRA and CDR2 is YSYEKL. V lost 8 bases to trimming and J lost 4 bases, with 17 bases between them. In DNA, the CDR3 is TGCGCCAGCTCTAGCGCGTCGAGTAGAGAGACCCAGTACTTC. It yields the protein CASSSASSRETQYF.

The chain recombines TRBV9 with TRBJ2-2; 9 nucleotides align to TRBD2. Germline CDR1 SGDLS, CDR2 YYNGEE. The CDR3 spans 22 residues. V was clipped by 3 bases and J by 4 bases; unmatched bases: 25. The CDR3 DNA follows: TGTGCCAGCAGCGGCCAGCGGGATCTCCAGGGAGCACTAGCGGGTATCACCGGGGAGCTGTTTTTT. It codes for CASSGQRDLQGALAGITGELFF.

This rearrangement joins TRBV5-1 to TRBJ2-1; TRBD1 matches at 9 bases. The ends lost 4 bases at V and 4 bases at J; junction bases unmatched: 3. The CDR3 runs 14 residues. Germline CDR1 is SGHRS and CDR2 is YFSETQ. The CDR3 reads CASSPGQGYNEQFF. The DNA of the CDR3 is TGCGCCAGCAGCCCGGGACAGGGTTACAATGAGCAGTTCTTC.

This chain uses TRBV18 with TRBJ2-7, with 10 bases lining up with TRBD2. Germline CDR1 KGHSH, CDR2 LQKENI. The CDR3 is 15 amino acids. V trimming: 3 bases; J trimming: 2 bases; junction bases outside the gene matches: 4. CDR3 loop: CASSPSAGGPYEQYF. The DNA for the CDR3 is TGTGCCAGCTCACCTTCAGCGGGAGGGCCCTACGAGCAGTACTTC.

This clone was recorded a few times. The chain joins TRBV7-9 to TRBJ2-1, with TRBD2 matching 7 bases. Germline lookup yields CDR1 SEHNR and CDR2 FQNEAQ (reference sequence). The ends lost 5 bases at V and 10 bases at J; junction bases unmatched: 5. The CDR3 consists of 12 residues. The CDR3: CASSPPSGEQFF. Written as DNA, the CDR3 is TGTGCCAGCAGCCCCCCTAGCGGAGAGCAGTTCTTC.

The chain joins TRBV7-3 to TRBJ2-1; TRBD2 agrees at 7 bases. V dropped 4 bases and J dropped 4; count of bases not matched to a gene: 4. This CDR3 spans 14 amino acids. The germline V gene has CDR1 SGHTA and CDR2 FQGTGA. The CDR3, as DNA: TGTGCCAGCAGCTCCGCTAGCGGATACAATGAGCAGTTCTTC. Translated: CASSSASGYNEQFF.

The chain joins TRBV7-9 to TRBJ2-7; 8 positions agree with TRBD1. In germline, CDR1 is SEHNR, CDR2 FQNEAQ (reference sequence). V was clipped by 1 base and J by 6 bases; unmatched bases: 11. This CDR3 region has 16 residues. Here the CDR3 reads CASSLGTGTGLAEQYF. As DNA, the CDR3 is TGTGCCAGCAGCTTAGGGACAGGGACAGGTCTCGCCGAGCAGTACTTC.

The chain uses TRBV5-1 and TRBJ2-7; 7 nucleotides agree with TRBD2. Trimming removed 9 bases from V and 5 bases from J; junction bases left unmatched: 17. The CDR3 is 15 amino acids. Germline V gene sequence: CDR1 SGHRS, CDR2 YFSETQ. This CDR3 is CANHLLRLADHEQYF. The CDR3 bases are TGCGCCAACCACTTGCTAAGACTAGCCGACCACGAGCAGTACTTC.

This clone was seen a handful of times. The rearrangement joins TRBV7-6 to TRBJ2-7; a weak D match, TRBD1 (8 bases). This CDR3 contains 16 residues. Germline assignment: CDR1 SGHVS and CDR2 FNYEAQ. The ends were cut back, 3 bases at V and 6 bases at J, with 21 bases in the middle. The CDR3 DNA reads TGTGCCAGCAGCTTGGGCGGGGGACAGGCGTTTGGCGAGCAGTACTTC. Protein product: CASSLGGGQAFGEQYF.

This rearrangement joins TRBV7-9 to TRBJ2-3, with no clear D. Germline CDR1 is SEHNR and CDR2 is FQNEAQ (reference sequence). V shed 5 bases and J shed 2 bases, with 5 bases lying between them. This CDR3 has 12 amino acids. CDR3 residues: CASSLLTDTQYF. Written as DNA, the CDR3 is TGTGCCAGCAGCCTCCTCACAGATACGCAGTATTTT. Full variable domain (missing parts from reference TRBV7-9 and TRBJ2-3): DTGVSQNPRHKITKRGQNVTFRCDPISEHNRLYWYRQTLGQGPEFLTYFQNEAQLEKSRLLSDRFSAERPKGSFSTLEIQRTEQGDSAMYLCASSLLTDTQYFGPGTRLTVL.

The rearrangement joins TRBV15 to TRBJ2-5; TRBD2 is a possible D gene (5 bases). In germline, CDR1 is LNHNV, CDR2 YYDKDF (reference sequence). The V end lost 5 bases, the J end lost 0 bases, and 7 bases lay between the germline ends. The CDR3 covers 13 residues. CDR3 in DNA: TGTGCCACCAGCTTGAGGGACCAAGAGACCCAGTACTTC. Protein sequence: CATSLRDQETQYF. The variable domain in full, with the rest retrieved from reference TRBV15 and TRBJ2-5, is DAMVIQNPRYQVTQFGKPVTLSCSQTLNHNVMYWYQQKSSQAPKLLFHYYDKDFNNEADTPDNFQSRRPNTSFCFLDIRSPGLGDTAMYLCATSLRDQETQYFGPGTRLLVL.

This clone was recorded a few times. The rearrangement uses TRBV28 and TRBJ2-3; 8 bases match TRBD2. V shed 5 bases, J shed 3 bases, and the junction held 10 bases outside the gene matches. The germline CDR1 and CDR2 sequences are MDHEN and SYDVKM. The CDR3 is 16 residues long. The CDR3: CASSPLLAGGTDTQYF. The CDR3 DNA reads as TGTGCCAGCAGTCCTCTGCTCGCGGGAGGAACAGATACGCAGTATTTT. Full variable domain (outside the CDR3, taken from reference TRBV28 and TRBJ2-3): DVKVTQSSRYLVKRTGEKVFLECVQDMDHENMFWYRQDPGLGLRLIYFSYDVKMKEKGDIPEGYSVSREKKERFSLILESASTNQTSMYLCASSPLLAGGTDTQYFGPGTRLTVL.

This clone was seen only a few times. The chain is built from TRBV5-1 and TRBJ1-2, with a possible D match to TRBD1 (6 bases). The length of the CDR3 is 13 residues. Looked up from germline, CDR1 is SGHRS and CDR2 is YFSETQ. Trimming removed 5 bases from V and 2 bases from J, with 10 bases in between. CDR3 DNA sequence: TGCGCCAGCAGAGCCGACAGGAACTATGGCTACACCTTC. This codes for CASRADRNYGYTF.

CDR3 DNA: TGTGCCAGCAGATACGAGCGGGCCAACACCGGGGAGCTGTTTTTT. Amino acids: CASRYERANTGELFF. This chain joins TRBV7-9 and TRBJ2-2; weak D call: TRBD2 (6 bases). Germline lookup yields CDR1 SEHNR and CDR2 FQNEAQ (reference sequence). V was trimmed by 6 bases and J by 2 bases, leaving 13 bases between them. CDR3 size: 15 residues.

This clone came up a few times. The rearrangement uses TRBV6-5 and TRBJ2-6; TRBD1 matches at 7 bases. With V trimmed by 6 bases and J by 4 bases, 6 bases remained unmatched. The CDR3 covers 15 residues. CDR1 is MNHEY and CDR2 is SVGAGI in the germline V gene. The CDR3 DNA reads TGTGCCAGCAGCTTCAGGGGGACCGGGGCCAACGTCCTGACTTTC. Translated: CASSFRGTGANVLTF.

The rearrangement joins TRBV4-2 to TRBJ1-6; 7 nucleotides match TRBD1. Trimming took 3 bases from V and 11 from J; bases not matched to a gene: 7. The CDR3 consists of 14 residues. Germline V gives CDR1 LGHNA, CDR2 YNFKEQ. CDR3 in DNA: TGTGCCAGCAGCCAGGACAGGTTCGAGGCACCCCTCCACTTT. It yields the protein CASSQDRFEAPLHF.

The chain uses TRBV7-6 and TRBJ2-1, with 11 positions matching TRBD2. CDR1 is SGHVS, CDR2 FNYEAQ, per germline. V shed 3 bases, J shed 7 bases, and the junction held 8 bases outside the gene matches. The CDR3 spans 16 residues. This chain's CDR3 is CASSLLIAGGTNEQFF. CDR3 coding DNA: TGTGCCAGCAGCTTGCTCATAGCGGGAGGGACTAATGAGCAGTTCTTC.

V and J are TRBV28 and TRBJ1-5, with D perhaps TRBD1 (5 bases). Germline values: CDR1 MDHEN, CDR2 SYDVKM. This CDR3 region has 13 residues. V was trimmed by 7 bases and J by 6 bases, leaving 13 bases between them. Here the CDR3 reads CASNQGIGQPQHF. CDR3 DNA: TGTGCCAGCAACCAGGGTATAGGTCAGCCCCAGCATTTT.

The chain employs TRBV2 and TRBJ2-1; 11 nucleotides line up with TRBD2. The CDR3 spans 16 residues. Looked up from germline, CDR1 is SNHLY and CDR2 is FYNNEI. Unmatched junction bases numbered 8, after V lost 6 bases and J lost 4 bases. The CDR3 is CASRPGASGRYNEQFF. The CDR3 bases are TGTGCCAGCAGGCCCGGGGCTAGCGGGAGGTACAATGAGCAGTTCTTC.

The V call is TRBV11-3, the J call TRBJ2-1, with a weak D call TRBD1 (6 bases). CDR3 length equals 16 residues. With 4 bases removed from V and 6 bases from J, the gap between germline ends came to 19 bases. CDR1 SGHNT and CDR2 YENEEA come from the germline V gene. CDR3 nucleotides: TGTGCCAGCAGCTCTTCCCGGGACAATTCGCTCAATGAGCAGTTCTTC. Its translation is CASSSSRDNSLNEQFF.

This chain uses TRBV5-6 with TRBJ1-1; no firm D call. The germline V and J ends were trimmed by 4 bases and 7 bases, with 8 bases remaining between them. From germline, CDR1 is SGHDT and CDR2 YYEEEE. This CDR3 has 11 residues. For the CDR3, the DNA is TGTGCCAGCAGCCAACAGAATGAAGCTTTCTTT. Its translation: CASSQQNEAFF.

The chain links TRBV27 to TRBJ1-2; D possibly corresponds to TRBD1 (5 bases). CDR1 is MNHEY, CDR2 SMNVEV, per germline (reference sequence). V was pared by 5 bases and J by 0 bases, with 10 bases between. The CDR3 runs 14 residues. The DNA for the CDR3 is TGTGCCAGCAGTAAGGGGTCCTCTAACTATGGCTACACCTTC. This encodes CASSKGSSNYGYTF.

This chain joins TRBV28 and TRBJ1-1, with TRBD1 matching 8 bases. The germline V gene has CDR1 MDHEN and CDR2 SYDVKM. The CDR3 length is 14 residues. Trimming took 8 bases from V and 5 from J; bases not matched to a gene: 10. CDR3: CASRSTGANTEAFF. CDR3 in DNA: TGTGCCAGCCGTTCGACAGGGGCGAATACTGAAGCTTTCTTT.

The genes are TRBV5-1 and TRBJ2-3, with D maybe TRBD2 (6 bases). Germline CDR1 reads SGHRS; CDR2 reads YFSETQ. The CDR3 has 16 amino acids. V gave up 4 bases and J gave up 1 base, with 16 bases separating them. CDR3 amino acids: CASSENAGRGTDTQYF. CDR3 in DNA: TGCGCCAGCAGCGAAAATGCGGGACGGGGCACAGATACGCAGTATTTT.

The chain uses TRBV7-3 and TRBJ2-3; possible D gene TRBD2, 6 bases. Trimming stripped 5 bases from V and 9 bases from J, with 12 bases between. CDR1 is SGHTA and CDR2 is FQGTGA in the germline V gene. The CDR3 loop spans 12 amino acids. CDR3 DNA: TGTGCCAGCAGCCAGAACCGGGGGACGCAGTATTTT. As protein: CASSQNRGTQYF.